This TCR beta chain was observed in a study of CD8 T cells in Susac syndrome. From blood CD8+ and CD4+ T cells, TCR beta sequences were generated. Each multiple sclerosis control was a treatment-naive patient with relapsing-remitting disease that was either stable or active. Germline V gene lookup returns CDR1 LNHDA and CDR2 SQIVND (reference sequence). There are 12 residues in the CDR3. The ends were cut back, 8 bases at V and 5 bases at J, with 12 bases in the middle. Random hexamers primed reverse transcription of about 0.45 to 1 ug RNA. Across 54 Vbeta and 13 Jbeta, immunoSEQ multiplex PCR amplified TCR beta CDR3. TCRdb reanalysed the immunoSEQ multiplex PCR reads using MiXCR and keeps one entry per CDR3 protein. The sample includes about 130,000 distinct CDR3 sequences, around 94% seen only once; the top ten take about 0.13%.

The chain couples TRBV19 to TRBJ1-2, with D unresolved. The source of this sequence is a human donor with multiple sclerosis. Sequenced sample: CD4+ T cells from PBMCs. Here the CDR3 reads CASFGPQYGYTF. In DNA form, the CDR3 reads TGTGCCAGTTTCGGGCCGCAATATGGCTACACCTTC.